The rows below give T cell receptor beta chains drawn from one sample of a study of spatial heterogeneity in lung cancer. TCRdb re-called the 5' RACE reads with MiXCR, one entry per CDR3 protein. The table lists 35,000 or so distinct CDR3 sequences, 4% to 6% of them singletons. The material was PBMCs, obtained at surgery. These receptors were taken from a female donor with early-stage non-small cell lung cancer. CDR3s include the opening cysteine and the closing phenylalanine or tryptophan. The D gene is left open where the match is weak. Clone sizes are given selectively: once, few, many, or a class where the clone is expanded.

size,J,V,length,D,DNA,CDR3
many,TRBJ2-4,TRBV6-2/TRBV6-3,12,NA,TGTGCCAGCAGCACAGGGTTGGACATTCAGTACTTC,CASSTGLDIQYF
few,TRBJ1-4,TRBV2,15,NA,TGTGCCACCGAAACAGCGCCGGGACTGAAGGAAAAACTGTTTTTT,CATETAPGLKEKLFF
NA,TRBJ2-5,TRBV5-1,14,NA,TGCGCCAGCAGCTTGTCACGGGGTAGTGAGACCCAGTACTTC,CASSLSRGSETQYF
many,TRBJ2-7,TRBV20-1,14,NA,TGCAGTGCTAGAGACCCTCAGTTAGGGTACGAGCAGTACTTC,CSARDPQLGYEQYF
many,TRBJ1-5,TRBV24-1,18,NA,TGTGCCACCAGTGATGGATCGGACAGAGGGCTTAGCAATCAGCCCCAGCATTTT,CATSDGSDRGLSNQPQHF
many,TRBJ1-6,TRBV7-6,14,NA,TGTGCCAGCAGCTTAACAGGGCGGGGTTCACCCCTCCACTTT,CASSLTGRGSPLHF
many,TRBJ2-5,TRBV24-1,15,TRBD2,TGTGCCACCAGTGATTGGACTAGCGGTCAAGAGACCCAGTACTTC,CATSDWTSGQETQYF
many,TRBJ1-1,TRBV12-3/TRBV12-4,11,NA,TGTGCCAGCAGGAAGGACAGTGAAGCTTTCTTT,CASRKDSEAFF
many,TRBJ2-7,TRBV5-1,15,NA,TGCGCCAGCAGCTTCTTCGGGCCTAGTCTCTCCGAGCAGTACTTC,CASSFFGPSLSEQYF
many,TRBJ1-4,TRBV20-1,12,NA,TGCATTACACAGGCGCCTAATGAAAAACTGTTTTTT,CITQAPNEKLFF
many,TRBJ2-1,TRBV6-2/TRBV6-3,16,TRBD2,TGTGCCAGCAGTTTGATTTCTAGCGGGAGGGCCTATGAGCAGTTCTTC,CASSLISSGRAYEQFF
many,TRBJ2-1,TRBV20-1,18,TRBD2,TGCAGTGCTAGATACCTAGCGGGAGACGCCGGCTCCTACAATGAGCAGTTCTTC,CSARYLAGDAGSYNEQFF
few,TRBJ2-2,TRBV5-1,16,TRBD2,TGCGCCAGCAGCCTCCGACTAGCGGGTGACACCGGGGAGCTGTTTTTT,CASSLRLAGDTGELFF
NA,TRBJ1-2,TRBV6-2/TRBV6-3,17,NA,TGTGCCAGCAGTTACTCGATGGGGCCTACGGGCGACTATGGCTACACCTTC,CASSYSMGPTGDYGYTF
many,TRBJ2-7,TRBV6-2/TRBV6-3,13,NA,TGTGCCAGCACCTCTATGGGGAACTACGAGCAGTACTTC,CASTSMGNYEQYF
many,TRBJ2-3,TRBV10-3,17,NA,TGTGCCATCAGTGAGTCGAGAGGTGGATTCGGCGCAGATACGCAGTATTTT,CAISESRGGFGADTQYF
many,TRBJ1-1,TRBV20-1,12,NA,TGCAGTGCTAGCGGGGGGCGAACTGAAGCTTTCTTT,CSASGGRTEAFF
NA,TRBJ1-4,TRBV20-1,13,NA,TGCAGTGCTAGAGAGGGATTGAATGAAAAACTGTTTTTT,CSAREGLNEKLFF
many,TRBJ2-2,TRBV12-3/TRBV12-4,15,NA,TGTGCCAGCAGTTTTTCGCCAGCGAACACCGGGGAGCTGTTTTTT,CASSFSPANTGELFF
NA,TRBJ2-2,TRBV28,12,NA,TGTGCCAGCAGACAGAACACCGGGGAGCTGTTTTTT,CASRQNTGELFF
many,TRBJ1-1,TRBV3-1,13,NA,TGTGCCAGCAGCTTTTGGGGTGACACTGAAGCTTTCTTT,CASSFWGDTEAFF
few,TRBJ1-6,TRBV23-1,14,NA,TGCGCCAGCACTGACAGCATGTTAAATTCACCCCTCCACTTT,CASTDSMLNSPLHF
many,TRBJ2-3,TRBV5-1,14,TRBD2,TGCGCCAGCAGCTTGGGCGGGAGTCCCGATACGCAGTATTTT,CASSLGGSPDTQYF
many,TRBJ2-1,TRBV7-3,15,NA,TGTGCCAGCAGCTTAGACTTGAGCTCCTACAATGAGCAGTTCTTC,CASSLDLSSYNEQFF